Detailed here is one T cell receptor beta chain. Its specificity is unknown. This record belongs to a study of T cells after yellow fever vaccination. Overall study context: Where fractions had low cell numbers, libraries were prepared from them with the SMART-Seq v4 Ultra Low Input RNA kit.

Study conclusions and caveats: Most clones from primary vaccination were detected again post-booster (around 96% CD4, roughly 90% CD8).

The germline gives CDR1 MRHNA, CDR2 SNTAGT. The CDR3 runs 13 residues. V lost 3 bases and J 0 bases, leaving 5 bases between the germline ends. TCRdb re-derived calls from the 5' RACE reads in MiXCR, one entry per CDR3 protein. The sample lists under 350,000 distinct CDR3 sequences, about 4% occurring once. The origin of this receptor is a man aged 18 to 35 who received the YFV17D yellow fever vaccine. The chain has TRBV6-4 and TRBJ1-1; D gene unclear. Sequenced material: PBMCs, taken 5 days after the yellow fever booster vaccination. The CDR3 loop is CASSEGMNTEAFF. CDR3 coding DNA: TGTGCCAGCAGTGAAGGGATGAACACTGAAGCTTTCTTT.